This entry features one TCR beta chain sequence. The data are from a study of blood T cell repertoires in COVID-19. In germline, CDR1 is MNHEY, CDR2 SMNVEV (reference sequence). V lost 8 bases to trimming and J lost 8 bases; unmatched junction nucleotides: 9. This CDR3 spans 13 amino acids. Some clones are missing from TCRdb's copy, which holds only in-frame ones; the method was immunoSEQ multiplex PCR. The profile shows around 200,000 clones, 75% to 90% of them singletons. The chain is built from TRBV27 and TRBJ1-2; 9 nucleotides line up with TRBD1. This receptor was identified in a woman in her forties with acute COVID-19. Source material: PBMCs or T cells enriched from blood (not recorded which). The CDR3 protein is CASRTGGAEGYTF. DNA of the CDR3: TGTGCCAGCCGTACAGGGGGCGCGGAAGGCTACACCTTC.